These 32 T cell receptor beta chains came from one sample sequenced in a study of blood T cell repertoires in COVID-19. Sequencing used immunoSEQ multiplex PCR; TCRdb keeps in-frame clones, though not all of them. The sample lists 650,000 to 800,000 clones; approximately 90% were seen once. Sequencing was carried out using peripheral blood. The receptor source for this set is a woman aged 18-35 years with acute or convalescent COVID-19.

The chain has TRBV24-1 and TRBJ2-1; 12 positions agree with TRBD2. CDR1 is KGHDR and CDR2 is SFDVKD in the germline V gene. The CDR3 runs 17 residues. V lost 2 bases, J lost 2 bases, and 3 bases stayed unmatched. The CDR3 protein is CATSDSASGGAYNEQFF. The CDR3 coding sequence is TGTGCCACCAGTGATTCCGCTAGCGGGGGGGCCTACAATGAGCAGTTCTTC.

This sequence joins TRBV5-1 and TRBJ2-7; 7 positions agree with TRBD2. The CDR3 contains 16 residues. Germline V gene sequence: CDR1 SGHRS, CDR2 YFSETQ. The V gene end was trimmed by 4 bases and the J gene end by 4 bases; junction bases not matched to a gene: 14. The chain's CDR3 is CASSPLLFRRGYEQYF. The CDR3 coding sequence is TGCGCCAGCAGCCCCCTCTTGTTCCGGCGGGGGTACGAGCAGTACTTC.

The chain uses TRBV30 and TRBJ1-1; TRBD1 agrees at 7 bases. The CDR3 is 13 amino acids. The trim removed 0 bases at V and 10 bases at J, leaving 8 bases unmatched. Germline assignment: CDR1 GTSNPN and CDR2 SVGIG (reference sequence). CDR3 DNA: TGTGCCTGGAGTGTACAGGGGCCCGGCCGAGCTTTCTTT. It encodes CAWSVQGPGRAFF.

The CDR3 DNA reads TGTGCCAGCAGCCAGCGGGGGGAAGTTGCAGATACGCAGTATTTT. This sequence encodes CASSQRGEVADTQYF. The chain is built from TRBV6-4 and TRBJ2-3, with TRBD2 matching over 9 bases. CDR1 and CDR2 from the germline V gene are MRHNA and SNTAGT. V shed 6 bases and J 4 bases; nucleotides not matched to a gene: 8. This CDR3 spans 15 amino acids.

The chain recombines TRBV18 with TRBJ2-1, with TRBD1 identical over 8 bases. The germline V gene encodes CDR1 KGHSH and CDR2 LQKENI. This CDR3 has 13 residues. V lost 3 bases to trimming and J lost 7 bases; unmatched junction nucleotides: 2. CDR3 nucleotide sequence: TGTGCCAGCTCACCGGACAGGGCAAATGAGCAGTTCTTC. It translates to CASSPDRANEQFF.

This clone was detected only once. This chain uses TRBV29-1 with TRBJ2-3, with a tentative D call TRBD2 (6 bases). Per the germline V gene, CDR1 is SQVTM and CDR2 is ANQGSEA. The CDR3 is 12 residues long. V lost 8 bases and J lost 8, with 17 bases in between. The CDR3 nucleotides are TGCAGCCCTAGGGACTCAGGTTCTACGCAGTATTTT. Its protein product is CSPRDSGSTQYF.

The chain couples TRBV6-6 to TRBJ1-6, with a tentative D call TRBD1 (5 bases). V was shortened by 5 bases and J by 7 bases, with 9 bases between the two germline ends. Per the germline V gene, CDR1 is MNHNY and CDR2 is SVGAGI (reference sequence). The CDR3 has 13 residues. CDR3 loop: CASSTTGNSPLHF. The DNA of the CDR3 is TGTGCCAGCAGTACAACAGGAAATTCACCCCTCCACTTT.

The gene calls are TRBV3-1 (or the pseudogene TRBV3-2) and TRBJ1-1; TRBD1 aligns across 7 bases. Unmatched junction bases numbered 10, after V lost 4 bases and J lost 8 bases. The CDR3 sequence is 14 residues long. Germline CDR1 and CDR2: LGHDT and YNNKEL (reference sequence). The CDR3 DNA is TGTGCCAGCAGCCGGACAGGCGCCAGTCCGGAAGCTTTCTTT. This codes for CASSRTGASPEAFF.

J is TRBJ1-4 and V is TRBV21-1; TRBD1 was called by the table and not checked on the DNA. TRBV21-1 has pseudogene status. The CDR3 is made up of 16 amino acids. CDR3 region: CASPLGQGATNEKLFF. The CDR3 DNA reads TGTGCCAGCCCCCTCGGACAGGGGGCAACTAATGAAAAACTGTTTTTT.

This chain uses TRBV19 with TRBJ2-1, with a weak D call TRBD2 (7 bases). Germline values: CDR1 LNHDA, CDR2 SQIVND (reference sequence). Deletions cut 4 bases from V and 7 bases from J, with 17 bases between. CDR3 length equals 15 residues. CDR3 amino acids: CASSNGGLGENEQFF. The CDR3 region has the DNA TGTGCCAGTAGTAACGGGGGGCTAGGGGAAAATGAGCAGTTCTTC.

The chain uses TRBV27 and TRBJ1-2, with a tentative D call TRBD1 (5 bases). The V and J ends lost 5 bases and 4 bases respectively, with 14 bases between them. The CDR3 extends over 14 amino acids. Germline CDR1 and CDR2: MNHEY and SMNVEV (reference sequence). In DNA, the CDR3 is TGTGCCAGCAGTCCTAATACAAGGGGCTATGGCTACACCTTC. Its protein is CASSPNTRGYGYTF.

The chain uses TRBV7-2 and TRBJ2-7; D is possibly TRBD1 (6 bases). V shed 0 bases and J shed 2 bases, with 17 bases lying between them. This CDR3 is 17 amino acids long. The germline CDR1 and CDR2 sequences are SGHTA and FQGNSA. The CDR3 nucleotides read TGTGCCAGCAGCTTAGCTGGGGGCACACTTACTACCTACGAGCAGTACTTC. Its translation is CASSLAGGTLTTYEQYF.

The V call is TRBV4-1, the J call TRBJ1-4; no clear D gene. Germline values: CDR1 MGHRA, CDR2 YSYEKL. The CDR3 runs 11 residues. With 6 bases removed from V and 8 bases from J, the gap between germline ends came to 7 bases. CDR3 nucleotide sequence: TGCGCCAGCAGAGGAGGGGAAAAACTGTTTTTT. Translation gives CASRGGEKLFF.

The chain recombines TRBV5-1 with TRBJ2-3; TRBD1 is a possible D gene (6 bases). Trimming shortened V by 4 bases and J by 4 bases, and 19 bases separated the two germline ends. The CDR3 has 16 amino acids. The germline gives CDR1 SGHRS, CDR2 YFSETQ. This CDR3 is CASSLRLGAEADTQYF. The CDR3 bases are TGCGCCAGCAGCCTGCGGTTGGGGGCCGAAGCAGATACGCAGTATTTT.

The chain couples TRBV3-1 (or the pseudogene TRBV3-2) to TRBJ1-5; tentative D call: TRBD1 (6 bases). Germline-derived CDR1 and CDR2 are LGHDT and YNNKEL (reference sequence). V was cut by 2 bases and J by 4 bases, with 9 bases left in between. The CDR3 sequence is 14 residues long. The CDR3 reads CASSQQGMNQPQHF. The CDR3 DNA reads TGTGCCAGCAGCCAACAGGGGATGAATCAGCCCCAGCATTTT.

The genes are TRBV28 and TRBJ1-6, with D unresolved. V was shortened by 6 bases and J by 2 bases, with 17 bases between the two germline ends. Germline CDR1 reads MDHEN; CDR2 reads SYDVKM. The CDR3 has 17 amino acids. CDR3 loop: CASRTLGSTTYNSPLHF. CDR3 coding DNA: TGTGCCAGCAGAACCCTCGGGAGCACGACCTATAATTCACCCCTCCACTTT. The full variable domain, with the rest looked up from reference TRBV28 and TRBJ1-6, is DVKVTQSSRYLVKRTGEKVFLECVQDMDHENMFWYRQDPGLGLRLIYFSYDVKMKEKGDIPEGYSVSREKKERFSLILESASTNQTSMYLCASRTLGSTTYNSPLHFGNGTRLTVT.

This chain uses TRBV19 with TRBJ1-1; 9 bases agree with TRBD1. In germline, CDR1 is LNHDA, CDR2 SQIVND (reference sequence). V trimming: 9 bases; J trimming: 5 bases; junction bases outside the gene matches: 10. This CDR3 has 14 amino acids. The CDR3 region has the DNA TGTGCCAGCAAATTTACAGGGGGCGCGACTGAAGCTTTCTTT. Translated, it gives CASKFTGGATEAFF.

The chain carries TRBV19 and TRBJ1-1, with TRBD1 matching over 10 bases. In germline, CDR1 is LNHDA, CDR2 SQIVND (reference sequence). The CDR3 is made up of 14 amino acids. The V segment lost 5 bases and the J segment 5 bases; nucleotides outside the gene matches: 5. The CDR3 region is CASSPRTGGTEAFF. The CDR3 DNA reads TGTGCCAGTAGTCCGAGGACAGGGGGAACTGAAGCTTTCTTT. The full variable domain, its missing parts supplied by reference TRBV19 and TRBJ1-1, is DGGITQSPKYLFRKEGQNVTLSCEQNLNHDAMYWYRQDPGQGLRLIYYSQIVNDFQKGDIAEGYSVSREKKESFPLTVTSAQKNPTAFYLCASSPRTGGTEAFFGQGTRLTVV.

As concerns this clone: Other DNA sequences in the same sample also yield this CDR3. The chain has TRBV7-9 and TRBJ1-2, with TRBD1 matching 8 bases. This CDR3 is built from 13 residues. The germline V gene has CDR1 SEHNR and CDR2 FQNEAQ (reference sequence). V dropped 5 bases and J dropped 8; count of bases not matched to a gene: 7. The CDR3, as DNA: TGTGCCAGCAGCCCTCGGACAGGGCACGGCTACACCTTC. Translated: CASSPRTGHGYTF.

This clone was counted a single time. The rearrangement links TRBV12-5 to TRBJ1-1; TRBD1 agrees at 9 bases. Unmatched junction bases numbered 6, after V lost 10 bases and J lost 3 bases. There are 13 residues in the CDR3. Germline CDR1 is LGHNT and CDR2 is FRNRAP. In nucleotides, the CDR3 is TGTGCTACCCGACAGGGGGATGACACTGAAGCTTTCTTT. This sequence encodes CATRQGDDTEAFF.

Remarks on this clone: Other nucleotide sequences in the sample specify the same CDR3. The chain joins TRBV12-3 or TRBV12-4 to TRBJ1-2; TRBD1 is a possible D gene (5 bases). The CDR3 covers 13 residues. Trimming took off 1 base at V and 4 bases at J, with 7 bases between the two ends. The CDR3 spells CASSLDRFYGYTF. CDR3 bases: TGTGCCAGCAGTTTAGACAGGTTCTATGGCTACACCTTC.

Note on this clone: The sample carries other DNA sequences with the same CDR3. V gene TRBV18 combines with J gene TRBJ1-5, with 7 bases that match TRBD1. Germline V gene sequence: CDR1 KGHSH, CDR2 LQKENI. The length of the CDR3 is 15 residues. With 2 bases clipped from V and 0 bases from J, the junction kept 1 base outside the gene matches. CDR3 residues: CASSPGQASNQPQHF. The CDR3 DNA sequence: TGTGCCAGCTCACCAGGACAGGCTAGCAATCAGCCCCAGCATTTT.

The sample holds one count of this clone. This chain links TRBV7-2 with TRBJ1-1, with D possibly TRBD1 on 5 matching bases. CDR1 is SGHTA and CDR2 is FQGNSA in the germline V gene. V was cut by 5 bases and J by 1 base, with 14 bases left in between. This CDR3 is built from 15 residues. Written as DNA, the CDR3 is TGTGCCAGCAGCGTCCAGGGAGGAGGGAACACTGAAGCTTTCTTT. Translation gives CASSVQGGGNTEAFF.

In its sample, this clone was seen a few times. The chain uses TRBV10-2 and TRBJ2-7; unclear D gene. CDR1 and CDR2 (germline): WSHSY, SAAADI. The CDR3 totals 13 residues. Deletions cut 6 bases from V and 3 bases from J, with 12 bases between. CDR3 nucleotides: TGCGCCAGCAGCCACACCCCGGGCTACGAGCAGTACTTC. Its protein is CASSHTPGYEQYF.

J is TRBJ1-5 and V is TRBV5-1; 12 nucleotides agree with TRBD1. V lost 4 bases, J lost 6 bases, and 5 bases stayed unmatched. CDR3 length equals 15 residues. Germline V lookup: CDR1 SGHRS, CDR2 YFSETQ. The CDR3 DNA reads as TGCGCCAGCAGCCCGGGACAGGGGGCAGGTCAGCCCCAGCATTTT. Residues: CASSPGQGAGQPQHF.

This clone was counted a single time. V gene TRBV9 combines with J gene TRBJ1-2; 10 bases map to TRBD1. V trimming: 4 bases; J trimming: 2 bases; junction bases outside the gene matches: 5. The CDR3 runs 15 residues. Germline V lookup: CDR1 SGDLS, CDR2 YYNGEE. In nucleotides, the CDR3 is TGTGCCAGCAGCCCCCGGGACAGGGGAAACTATGGCTACACCTTC. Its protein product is CASSPRDRGNYGYTF. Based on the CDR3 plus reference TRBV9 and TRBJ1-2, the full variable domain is DSGVTQTPKHLITATGQRVTLRCSPRSGDLSVYWYQQSLDQGLQFLIQYYNGEERAKGNILERFSAQQFPDLHSELNLSSLELGDSALYFCASSPRDRGNYGYTFGSGTRLTVV.

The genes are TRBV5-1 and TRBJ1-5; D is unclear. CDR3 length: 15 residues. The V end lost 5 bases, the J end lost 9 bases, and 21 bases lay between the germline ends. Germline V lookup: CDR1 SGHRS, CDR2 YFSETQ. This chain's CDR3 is CASRPDPGGGRPQHF. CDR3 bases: TGCGCCAGCAGGCCAGACCCCGGAGGAGGGCGGCCCCAGCATTTT.

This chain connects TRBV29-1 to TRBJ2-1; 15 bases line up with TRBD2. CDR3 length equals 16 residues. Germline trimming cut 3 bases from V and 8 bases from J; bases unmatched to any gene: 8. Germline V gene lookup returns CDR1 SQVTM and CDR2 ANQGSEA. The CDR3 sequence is CSVEPGLAGGKYEQFF. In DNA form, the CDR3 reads TGCAGCGTTGAGCCCGGACTAGCGGGGGGGAAGTATGAGCAGTTCTTC.

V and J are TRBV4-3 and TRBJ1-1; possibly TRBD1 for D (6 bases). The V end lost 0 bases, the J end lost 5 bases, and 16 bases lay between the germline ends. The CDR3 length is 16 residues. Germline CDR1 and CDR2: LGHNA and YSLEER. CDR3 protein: CASSQDQVKGVTEAFF. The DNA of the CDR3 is TGCGCCAGCAGCCAAGATCAGGTTAAGGGGGTGACTGAAGCTTTCTTT.

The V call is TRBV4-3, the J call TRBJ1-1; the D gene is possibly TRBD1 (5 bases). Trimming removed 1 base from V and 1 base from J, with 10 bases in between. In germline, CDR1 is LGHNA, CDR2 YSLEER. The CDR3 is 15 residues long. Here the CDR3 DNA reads TGCGCCAGCAGCCAAGTAAGGAGGGGGAACACTGAAGCTTTCTTT. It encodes CASSQVRRGNTEAFF.

The CDR3 DNA reads TGTGCCAGCAGCCCCCGACTAGCGGGGTCCTACAATGAGCAGTTCTTC. It is translated as CASSPRLAGSYNEQFF. The chain carries TRBV6-2 or TRBV6-3 and TRBJ2-1; 11 bases map to TRBD2. CDR3 length: 16 amino acids. The ends lost 6 bases at V and 1 base at J; junction bases unmatched: 5. From germline, CDR1 is MNHEY and CDR2 SVGEGT.

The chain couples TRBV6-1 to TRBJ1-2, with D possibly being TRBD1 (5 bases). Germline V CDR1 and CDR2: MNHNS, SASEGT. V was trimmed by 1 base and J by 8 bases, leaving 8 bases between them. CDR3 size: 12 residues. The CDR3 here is CASSEEWGGYTF. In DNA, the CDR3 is TGTGCCAGCAGTGAAGAGTGGGGCGGCTACACCTTC.